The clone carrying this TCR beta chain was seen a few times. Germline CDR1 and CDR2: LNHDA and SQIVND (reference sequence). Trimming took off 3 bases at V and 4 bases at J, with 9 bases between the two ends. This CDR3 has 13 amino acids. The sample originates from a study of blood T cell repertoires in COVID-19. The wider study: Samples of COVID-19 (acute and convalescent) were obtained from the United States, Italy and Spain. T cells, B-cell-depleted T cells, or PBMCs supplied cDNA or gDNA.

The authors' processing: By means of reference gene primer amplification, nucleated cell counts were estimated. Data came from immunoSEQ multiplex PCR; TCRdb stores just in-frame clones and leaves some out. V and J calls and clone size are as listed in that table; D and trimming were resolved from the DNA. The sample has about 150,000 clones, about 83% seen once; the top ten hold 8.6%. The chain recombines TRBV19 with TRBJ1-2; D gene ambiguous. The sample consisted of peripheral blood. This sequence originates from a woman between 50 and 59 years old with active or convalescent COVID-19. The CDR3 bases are TGTGCCAGTAGTATGGGCGGGTCCTATGGCTACACCTTC. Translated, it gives CASSMGGSYGYTF.